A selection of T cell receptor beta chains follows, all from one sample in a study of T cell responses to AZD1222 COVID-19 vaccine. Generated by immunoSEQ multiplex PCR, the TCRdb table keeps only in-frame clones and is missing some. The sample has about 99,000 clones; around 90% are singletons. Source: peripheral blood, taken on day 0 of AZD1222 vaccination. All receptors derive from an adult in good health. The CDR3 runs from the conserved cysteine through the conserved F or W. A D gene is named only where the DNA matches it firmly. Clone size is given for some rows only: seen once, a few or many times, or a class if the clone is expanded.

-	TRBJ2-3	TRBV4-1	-	TGCGCCAGCAGCCAAGCAGGACCGCAGTATTTT	CASSQAGPQYF
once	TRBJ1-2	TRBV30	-	TGTGCCTGGAGTCAGGGAATAAATGGCTACACCTTC	CAWSQGINGYTF
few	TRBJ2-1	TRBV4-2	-	TGTGCCAGCAGCCAAGAAAGGTGGTCTGAGCAGTTCTTC	CASSQERWSEQFF
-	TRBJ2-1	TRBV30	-	TGTGCCTGGAGTGTATCGTCCACTTTAAATGAGCAGTTCTTC	CAWSVSSTLNEQFF
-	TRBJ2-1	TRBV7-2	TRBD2	TGTGCCAGCAGCTCCCGGCGGGGGGAGGGATATGAGCAGTTCTTC	CASSSRRGEGYEQFF
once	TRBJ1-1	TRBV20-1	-	TGCAGTGCTAGTGGGGGCCCGGGAGAGGGGAACACTGAAGCTTTCTTT	CSASGGPGEGNTEAFF
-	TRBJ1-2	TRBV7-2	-	TGTGCCAGCAGCTTACAGGTTTCAGACGGCTACACCTTC	CASSLQVSDGYTF
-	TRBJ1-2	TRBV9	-	TGTGCCAGCAGCGGGGGGAACTATGGCTACACCTTC	CASSGGNYGYTF
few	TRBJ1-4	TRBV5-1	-	TGTGCCAGCAGCCTCGGGGACCATGAAAAACTGTTTTTT	CASSLGDHEKLFF
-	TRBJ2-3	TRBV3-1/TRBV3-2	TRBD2	TGTGCCAGCAGCCGGAGCGGGGGGGCGCATAGCACAGATACGCAGTATTTT	CASSRSGGAHSTDTQYF
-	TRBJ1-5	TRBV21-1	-	TGTGCCAGAGGGGACCAGTGGGATCAGCCCCAGCATTTT	CARGDQWDQPQHF
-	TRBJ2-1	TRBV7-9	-	TGTGCCAGCAGCTTGACCTACAATGAGCAGTTCTTC	CASSLTYNEQFF
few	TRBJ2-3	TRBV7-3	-	TGTGCCAGCAGCTTATGGCAGGGAACAGATACGCAGTATTTT	CASSLWQGTDTQYF
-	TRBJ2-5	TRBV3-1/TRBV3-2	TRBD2	TGTGCCAGCAGCCGACTAGCGGGGGGCCCCCACCAAGAGACCCAGTACTTC	CASSRLAGGPHQETQYF
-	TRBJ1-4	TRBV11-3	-	TGTGCCAGCAGCCCGAAGGGGGATGAAAAACTGTTTTTT	CASSPKGDEKLFF
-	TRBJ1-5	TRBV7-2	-	TGTGCCAGCAGCTTAGGGGGGTATCAGCCCCAGCATTTT	CASSLGGYQPQHF
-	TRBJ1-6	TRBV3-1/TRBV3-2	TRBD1	TGTGCCAGCAGCCCCCCCCGGGGGGGGACAGAAACACCCCTCCACTTT	CASSPPRGGTETPLHF
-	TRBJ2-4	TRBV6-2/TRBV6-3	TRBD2	TGTGCCAGCAGTTCAAGGACTAGCGGGGCCGCCATACAGTACTTC	CASSSRTSGAAIQYF
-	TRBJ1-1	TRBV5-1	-	TGTGCCAGCAGCCTCCAGAGCCGGGGGAACACTGAAGCTTTCTTT	CASSLQSRGNTEAFF
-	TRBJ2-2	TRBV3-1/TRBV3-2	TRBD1	TGTGCCAGCAGCCAAGTGGGACAGGGGGCGCGCGGGGAGCTGTTTTTT	CASSQVGQGARGELFF
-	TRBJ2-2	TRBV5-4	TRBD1	TGTGCCAGCAGCTTGGGTTTGGGACAGGGGGCCGGGGAGCTGTTTTTT	CASSLGLGQGAGELFF
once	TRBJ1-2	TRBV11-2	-	TGTGCCAGCAGCTCACCACTCGGGGGGTTCTATGGCTACACCTTC	CASSSPLGGFYGYTF
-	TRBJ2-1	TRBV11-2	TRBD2	TGTGCCAGCAGCTTAGTATACGGCGGGAGGGACTACAATGAGCAGTTCTTC	CASSLVYGGRDYNEQFF
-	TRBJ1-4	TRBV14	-	TGTGCCAGCAGCCAAGCAGGGACGTTCGGTGAAAAACTGTTTTTT	CASSQAGTFGEKLFF
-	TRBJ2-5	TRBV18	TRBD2	TGTGCCAGCTCACCACCGGCTAGCGGAGGGTCGGACCAGTACTTC	CASSPPASGGSDQYF
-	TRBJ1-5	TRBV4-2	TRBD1	TGTGCCAGCAGCCCATCGGACAGGGGGGATCGCAATCAGCCCCAGCATTTT	CASSPSDRGDRNQPQHF
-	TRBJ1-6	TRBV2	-	TGTGCCAGCAGTGAAGCTAAGGGTGGGACACTAGGCTCACCCCTCCACTTT	CASSEAKGGTLGSPLHF
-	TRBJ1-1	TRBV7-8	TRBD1	TGTGCCAGCAGACTGCCGGGACAGGGAGAAGCTTTCTTT	CASRLPGQGEAFF
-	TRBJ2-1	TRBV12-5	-	TGTGCTAGTGGTCTTCAAAGAGGGCACAATGAGCAGTTCTTC	CASGLQRGHNEQFF
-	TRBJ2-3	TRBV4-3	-	TGCGCCAGCAGCCATTTCGAGCAGGATACGCAGTATTTT	CASSHFEQDTQYF
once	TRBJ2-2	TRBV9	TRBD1	TGTGCCAGCAGCCCGCGCTCGGGCGACAGGGGGCTTACCGGGGAGCTGTTTTTT	CASSPRSGDRGLTGELFF
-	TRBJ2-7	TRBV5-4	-	TGTGCCAGCAGCTTGGGGCAGGACCTCTCCTACGAGCAGTACTTC	CASSLGQDLSYEQYF
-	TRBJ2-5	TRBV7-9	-	TGTGCCAGCAGCCAACCTGTTAGAAGGGAGTTGGAGACCCAGTACTTC	CASSQPVRRELETQYF
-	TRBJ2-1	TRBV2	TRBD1	TGTGCCAGCACCGGACAGGGTCTGGGCAATGAGCAGTTCTTC	CASTGQGLGNEQFF
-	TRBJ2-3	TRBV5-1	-	TGTGCCAGCAGCAAGACAGTTCTACGGGGTCGCACAGATACGCAGTATTTT	CASSKTVLRGRTDTQYF
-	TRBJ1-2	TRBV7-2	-	TGTGCCAGCAGCACCGACAGGAGCCACTATGGCTACACCTTC	CASSTDRSHYGYTF
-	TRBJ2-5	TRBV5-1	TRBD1	TGTGCCAGCAGCTTGTACGCTGAAAGGGGGCGCGAGGAGACCCAGTACTTC	CASSLYAERGREETQYF
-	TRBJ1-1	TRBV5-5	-	TGTGCCAGCAGCTTGGGACTGGGGTCCACTGAAGCTTTCTTT	CASSLGLGSTEAFF
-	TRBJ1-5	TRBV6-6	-	TGTGCCAGCGGGGTAAGAAGGGAGGACCAGCCCCAGCATTTT	CASGVRREDQPQHF
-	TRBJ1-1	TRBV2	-	TGTGCCAGCCTGACAGGTAAAGGCGTGAGAGCTTTCTTT	CASLTGKGVRAFF
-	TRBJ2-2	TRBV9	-	TGTGCCAGCAGCCTAGCCGGCACCGGGGAGCTGTTTTTT	CASSLAGTGELFF
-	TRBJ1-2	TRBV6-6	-	TGTGCCAGCACAGGAGGGGCGCTCAAAAAGGGCTACACCTTC	CASTGGALKKGYTF